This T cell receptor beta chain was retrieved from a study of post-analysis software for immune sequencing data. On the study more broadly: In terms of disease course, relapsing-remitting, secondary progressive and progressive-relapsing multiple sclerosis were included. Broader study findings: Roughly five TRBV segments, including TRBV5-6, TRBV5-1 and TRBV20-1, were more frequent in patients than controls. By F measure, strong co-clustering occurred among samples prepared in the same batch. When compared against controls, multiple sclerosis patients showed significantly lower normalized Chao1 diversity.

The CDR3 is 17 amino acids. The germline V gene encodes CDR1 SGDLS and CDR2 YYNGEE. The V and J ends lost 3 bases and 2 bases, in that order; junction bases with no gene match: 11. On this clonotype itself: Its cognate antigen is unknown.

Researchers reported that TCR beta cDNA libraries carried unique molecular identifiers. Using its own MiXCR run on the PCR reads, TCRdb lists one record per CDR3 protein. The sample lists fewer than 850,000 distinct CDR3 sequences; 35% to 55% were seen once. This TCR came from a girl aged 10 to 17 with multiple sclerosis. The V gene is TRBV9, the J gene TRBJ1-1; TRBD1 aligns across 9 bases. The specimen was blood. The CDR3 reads CASSAGVQGAINTEAFF. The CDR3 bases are TGTGCCAGCAGCGCAGGCGTACAGGGGGCGATTAACACTGAAGCTTTCTTT.